Sequencing of this T cell receptor (beta chain) was carried out in a study of CD8+ T cells in alopecia areata. Study context: Once tofacitinib had been taken for 6 to 18 months, 6 months off drug followed.

Whole-study findings and limits: Expanded CD8+ clones among the top 100, and scalp clonality, were significantly decreased by tofacitinib. Tissue-resident alphabeta T cells belonging to normal skin likewise get sequenced within scalp specimens.

Treatment: oral pan-JAK inhibitor, 5-10 mg twice daily. Reverse transcription of extracted RNA yielded cDNA, which provided the sequencing template. TCRdb's copy holds only in-frame clones and misses some; the assay was immunoSEQ multiplex PCR. The sample carries roughly 110,000 clones, around 83% recorded once. This CDR3 is built from 15 residues. V lost 0 bases and J lost 3, with 8 bases in between. CDR1 is MNHEY, CDR2 SVGAGI, per germline. This clone appeared once. Its antigen is unidentified. The rearrangement links TRBV6-5 to TRBJ2-2, with D uncertain. Sequencing used CD8+ T cells sorted from blood, obtained at week 24, from a patient treated with tofacitinib. The source of this sequence is a human donor with alopecia areata. The CDR3 nucleotides read TGTGCCAGCAGTTACTCGCAGGCGGACACCGGGGAGCTGTTTTTT. Its translation: CASSYSQADTGELFF.